A selection of T cell receptor beta chains follows, all from one sample in a study of shared clonotypes between healthy human individuals. The method was immunoSEQ multiplex PCR; TCRdb's version includes in-frame clones alone and lacks a portion of them. The sample lists approximately 1.1 million clones; approximately 80% were seen once. Sequencing used memory CD4+ T cells from PBMCs. These receptors came from a man aged 18 to 29 in good health. Some clones in this sample may be carry-over from other donors' samples. CDR3s leave out the opening cysteine and the closing phenylalanine or tryptophan. The listing skips clone size in some rows; elsewhere it reads once, few, many or a size class.

j_call	clone_size	v_call	cdr3_aa
TRBJ2-1	NA	TRBV30	AWRSRDRAANEQF
TRBJ2-5	NA	TRBV7-9	ASSLQGAQY
TRBJ2-3	once	TRBV5-6	ASSFSPDTQY
TRBJ2-1	NA	TRBV7-3	ASSQKIPGGLVYNEQF
TRBJ1-1	NA	TRBV19	ASRPQGVNTEAF
TRBJ1-2	NA	TRBV7-9	ASSLHAGGYGYT
TRBJ2-5	NA	TRBV7-8	ASSQTGGEVRETQY
TRBJ2-5	NA	TRBV7-8	ASSSWRSETQY
TRBJ2-7	few	TRBV27	ASSQTGDGEQY
TRBJ1-2	NA	TRBV5-5	ASSTAGGYGYT
TRBJ1-5	NA	TRBV5-1	ASTPIPGDQPQH
TRBJ1-1	NA	TRBV7-9	ASSSQGSATEAF